This T cell receptor beta chain was captured in a study of T-cell reconstitution after alpha-beta-depleted transplantation in children. Study-level points and caveats: Surviving recipient T cells and thymic progenitors accounted for the high day-60 TCRbeta diversity observed in some patients. T cells produced anew were the main source of T-cell counts and diversity one year after transplant. The origin of alpha-beta T cells about two months after transplant was reportedly several hundred expanded graft clones.

The CDR3 sequence is 12 residues long. CDR1 and CDR2 (germline): SEHNR, FQNEAQ (reference sequence). V was clipped by 1 base and J by 9 bases, with 10 bases between them. This clonotype came up many times. No antigen is known for it. TCRbeta library preparation incorporated unique molecular identifiers. TCRdb re-called the PCR reads through MiXCR, storing one row per CDR3 protein. This sample carries about 420,000 distinct CDR3 sequences, around 16% of them seen once, and the ten largest clones take 29%. V is TRBV7-9 and J is TRBJ2-7, with D unresolved. The source was PBMCs, mostly from graft donor cells, collected 360 days after TCRalphabeta/CD19-depleted stem cell transplant. The TCR sequence derives from a boy under three years old who had a stem cell transplant for Wiskott-Aldrich syndrome, so the T cells may come from the graft donor. The CDR3 DNA reads as TGTGCCAGCAGCTTAGAAACCCCAGGGCAGTACTTC. This translates into CASSLETPGQYF.